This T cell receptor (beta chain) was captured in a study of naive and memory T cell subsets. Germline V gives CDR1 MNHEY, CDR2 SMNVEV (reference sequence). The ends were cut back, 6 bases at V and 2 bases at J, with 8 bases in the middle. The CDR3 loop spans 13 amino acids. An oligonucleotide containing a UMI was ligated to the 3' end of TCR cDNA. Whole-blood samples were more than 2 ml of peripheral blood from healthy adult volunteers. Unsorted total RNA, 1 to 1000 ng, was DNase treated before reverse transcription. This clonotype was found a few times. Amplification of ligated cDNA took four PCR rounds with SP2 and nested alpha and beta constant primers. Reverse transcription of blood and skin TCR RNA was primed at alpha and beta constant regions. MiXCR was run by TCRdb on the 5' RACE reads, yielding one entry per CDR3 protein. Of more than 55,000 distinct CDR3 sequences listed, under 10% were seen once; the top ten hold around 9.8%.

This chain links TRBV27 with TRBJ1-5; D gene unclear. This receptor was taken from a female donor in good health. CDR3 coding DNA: TGTGCCAGCAGGGCCGCGGGCAATCAGCCCCAGCATTTT. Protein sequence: CASRAAGNQPQHF.